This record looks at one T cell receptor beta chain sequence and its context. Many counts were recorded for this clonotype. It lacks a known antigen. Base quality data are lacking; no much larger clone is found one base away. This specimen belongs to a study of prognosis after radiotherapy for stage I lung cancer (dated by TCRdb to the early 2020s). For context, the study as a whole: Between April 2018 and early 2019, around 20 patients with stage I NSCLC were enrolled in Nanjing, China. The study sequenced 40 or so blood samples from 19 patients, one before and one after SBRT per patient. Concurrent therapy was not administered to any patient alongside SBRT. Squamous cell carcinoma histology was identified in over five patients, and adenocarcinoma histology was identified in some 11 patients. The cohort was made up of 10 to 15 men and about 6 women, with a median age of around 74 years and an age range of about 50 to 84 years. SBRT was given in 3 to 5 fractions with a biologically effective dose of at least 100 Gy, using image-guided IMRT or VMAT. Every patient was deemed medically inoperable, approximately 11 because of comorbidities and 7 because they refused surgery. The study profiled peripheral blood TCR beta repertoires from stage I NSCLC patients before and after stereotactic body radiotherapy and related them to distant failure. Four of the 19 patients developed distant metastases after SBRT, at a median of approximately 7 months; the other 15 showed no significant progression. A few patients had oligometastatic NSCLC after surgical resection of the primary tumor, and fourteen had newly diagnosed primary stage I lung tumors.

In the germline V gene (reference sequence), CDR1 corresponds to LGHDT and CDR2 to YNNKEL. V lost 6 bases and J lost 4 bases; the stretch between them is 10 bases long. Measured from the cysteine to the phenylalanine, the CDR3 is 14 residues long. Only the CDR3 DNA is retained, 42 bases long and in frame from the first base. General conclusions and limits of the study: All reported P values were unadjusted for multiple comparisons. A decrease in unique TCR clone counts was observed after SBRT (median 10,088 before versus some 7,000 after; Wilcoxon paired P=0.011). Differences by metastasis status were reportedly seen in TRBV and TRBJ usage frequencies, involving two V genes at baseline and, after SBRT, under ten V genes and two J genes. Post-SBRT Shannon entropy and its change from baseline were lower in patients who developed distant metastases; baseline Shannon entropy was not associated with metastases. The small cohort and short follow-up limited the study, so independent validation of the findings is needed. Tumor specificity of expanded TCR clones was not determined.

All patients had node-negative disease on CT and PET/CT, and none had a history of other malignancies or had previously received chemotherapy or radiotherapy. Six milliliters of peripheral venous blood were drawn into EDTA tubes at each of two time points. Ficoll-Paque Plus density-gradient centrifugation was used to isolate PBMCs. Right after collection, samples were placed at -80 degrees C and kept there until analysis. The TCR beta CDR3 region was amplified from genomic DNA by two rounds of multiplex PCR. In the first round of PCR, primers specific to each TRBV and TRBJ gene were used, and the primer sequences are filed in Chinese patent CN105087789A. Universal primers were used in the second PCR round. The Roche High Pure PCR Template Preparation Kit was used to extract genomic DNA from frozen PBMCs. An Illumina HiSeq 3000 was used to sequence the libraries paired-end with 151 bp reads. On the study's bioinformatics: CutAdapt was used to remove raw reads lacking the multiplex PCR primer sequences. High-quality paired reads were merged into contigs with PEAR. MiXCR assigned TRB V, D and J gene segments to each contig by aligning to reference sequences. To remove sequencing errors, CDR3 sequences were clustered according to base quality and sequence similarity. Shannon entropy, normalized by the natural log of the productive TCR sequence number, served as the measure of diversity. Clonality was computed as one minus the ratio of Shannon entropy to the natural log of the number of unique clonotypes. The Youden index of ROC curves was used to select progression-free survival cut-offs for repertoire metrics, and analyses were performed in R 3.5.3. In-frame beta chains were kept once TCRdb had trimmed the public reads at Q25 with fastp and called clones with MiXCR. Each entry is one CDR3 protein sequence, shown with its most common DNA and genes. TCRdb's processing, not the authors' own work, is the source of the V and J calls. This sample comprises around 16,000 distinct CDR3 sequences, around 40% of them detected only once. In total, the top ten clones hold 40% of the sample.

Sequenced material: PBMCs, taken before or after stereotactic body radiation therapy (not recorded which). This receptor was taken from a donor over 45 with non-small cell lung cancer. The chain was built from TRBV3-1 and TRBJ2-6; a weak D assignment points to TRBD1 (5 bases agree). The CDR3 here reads CASRAGLGANVLTF. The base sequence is TGTGCCAGCAGGGCAGGGTTAGGGGCCAACGTCCTGACTTTC.